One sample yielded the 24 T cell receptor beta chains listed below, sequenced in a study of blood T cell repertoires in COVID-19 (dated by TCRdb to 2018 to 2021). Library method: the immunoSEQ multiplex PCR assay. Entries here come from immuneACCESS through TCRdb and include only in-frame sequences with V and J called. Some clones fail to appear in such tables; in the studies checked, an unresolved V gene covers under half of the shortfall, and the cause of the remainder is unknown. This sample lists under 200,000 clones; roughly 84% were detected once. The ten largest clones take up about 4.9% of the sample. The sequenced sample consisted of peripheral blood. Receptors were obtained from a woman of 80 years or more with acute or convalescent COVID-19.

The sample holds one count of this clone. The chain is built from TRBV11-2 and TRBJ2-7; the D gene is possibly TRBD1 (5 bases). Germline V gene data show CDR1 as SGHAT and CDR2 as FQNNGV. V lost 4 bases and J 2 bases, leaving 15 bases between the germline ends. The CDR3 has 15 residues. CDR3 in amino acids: CASSSIQGGTYEQYF. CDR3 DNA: TGTGCCAGCAGCTCCATCCAGGGTGGGACCTACGAGCAGTACTTC.

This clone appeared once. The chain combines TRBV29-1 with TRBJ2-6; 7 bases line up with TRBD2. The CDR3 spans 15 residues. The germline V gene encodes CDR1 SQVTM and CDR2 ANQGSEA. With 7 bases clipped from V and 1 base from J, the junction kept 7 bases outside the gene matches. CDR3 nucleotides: TGCAGCGGGACATTCGGGGGGTCTGGGGCCAACGTCCTGACTTTC. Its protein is CSGTFGGSGANVLTF.

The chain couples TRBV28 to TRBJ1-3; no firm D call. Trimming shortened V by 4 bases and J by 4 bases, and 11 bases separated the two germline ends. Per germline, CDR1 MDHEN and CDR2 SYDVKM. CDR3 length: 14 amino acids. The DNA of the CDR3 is TGTGCCAGCAGTTCCACCGGGAGCGGAAACACCATATATTTT. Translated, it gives CASSSTGSGNTIYF.

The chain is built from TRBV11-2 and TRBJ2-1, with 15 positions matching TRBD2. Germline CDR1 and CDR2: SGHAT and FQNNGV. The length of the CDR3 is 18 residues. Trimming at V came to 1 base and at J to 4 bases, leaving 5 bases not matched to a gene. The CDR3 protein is CASSLVSGLAGGYNEQFF. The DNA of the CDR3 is TGTGCCAGCAGCTTAGTCTCGGGACTAGCGGGAGGTTACAATGAGCAGTTCTTC.

DNA for the CDR3: TGTGCCAGCAGTTGGGTGGGGCAAGGCTACACCTTC. This gives the protein CASSWVGQGYTF. This chain connects TRBV28 to TRBJ1-2, with a possible D match to TRBD1 (5 bases). Germline CDR1 MDHEN, CDR2 SYDVKM. This CDR3 contains 12 residues. Trimming left V 4 bases short and J 8 bases short, with 11 bases between.

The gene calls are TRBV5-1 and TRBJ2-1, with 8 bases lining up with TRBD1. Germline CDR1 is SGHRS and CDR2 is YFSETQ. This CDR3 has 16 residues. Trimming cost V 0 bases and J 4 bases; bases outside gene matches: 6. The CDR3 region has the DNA TGCGCCAGCAGCTTGGCCCAAGGACAGGGATACAATGAGCAGTTCTTC. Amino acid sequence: CASSLAQGQGYNEQFF. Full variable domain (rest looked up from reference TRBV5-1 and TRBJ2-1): KAGVTQTPRYLIKTRGQQVTLSCSPISGHRSVSWYQQTPGQGLQFLFEYFSETQRNKGNFPGRFSGRQFSNSRSEMNVSTLELGDSALYLCASSLAQGQGYNEQFFGPGTRLTVL.

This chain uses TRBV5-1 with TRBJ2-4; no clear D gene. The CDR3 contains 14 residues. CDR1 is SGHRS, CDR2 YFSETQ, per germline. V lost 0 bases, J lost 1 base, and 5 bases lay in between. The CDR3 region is CASSLEEAKNIQYF. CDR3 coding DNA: TGCGCCAGCAGCTTGGAAGAGGCCAAAAACATTCAGTACTTC.

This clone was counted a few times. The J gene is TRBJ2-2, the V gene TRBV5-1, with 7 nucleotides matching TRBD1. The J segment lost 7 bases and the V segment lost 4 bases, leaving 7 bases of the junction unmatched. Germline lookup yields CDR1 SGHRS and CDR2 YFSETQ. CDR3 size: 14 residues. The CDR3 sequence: CASSPGQAVGELFF. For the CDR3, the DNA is TGCGCCAGCAGCCCCGGACAGGCCGTCGGGGAGCTGTTTTTT.

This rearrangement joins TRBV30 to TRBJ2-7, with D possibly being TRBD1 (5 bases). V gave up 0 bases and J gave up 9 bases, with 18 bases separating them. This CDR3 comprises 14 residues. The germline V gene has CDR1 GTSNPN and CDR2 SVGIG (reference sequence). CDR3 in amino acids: CAWSVLLPQGVQYF. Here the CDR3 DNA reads TGTGCCTGGAGTGTACTTCTCCCCCAGGGCGTGCAGTACTTC.

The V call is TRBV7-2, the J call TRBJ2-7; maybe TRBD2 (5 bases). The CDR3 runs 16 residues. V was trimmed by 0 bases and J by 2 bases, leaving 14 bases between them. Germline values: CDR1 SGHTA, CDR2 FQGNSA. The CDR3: CASSLARGLLPYEQYF. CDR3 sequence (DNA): TGTGCCAGCAGCTTAGCGAGAGGGCTACTACCCTACGAGCAGTACTTC.

This chain's CDR3 is CASSLAGQGNTEAFF. CDR3 bases: TGTGCCAGCAGCTTAGCTGGACAGGGAAACACTGAAGCTTTCTTT. The rearrangement uses TRBV7-9 and TRBJ1-1, with TRBD1 matching 8 bases. V lost 0 bases to trimming and J lost 2 bases; unmatched junction nucleotides: 2. The CDR3 loop spans 15 amino acids. Looked up from germline, CDR1 is SEHNR and CDR2 is FQNEAQ (reference sequence). The entire variable domain, with the rest obtained from reference TRBV7-9 and TRBJ1-1, is as follows: DTGVSQNPRHKITKRGQNVTFRCDPISEHNRLYWYRQTLGQGPEFLTYFQNEAQLEKSRLLSDRFSAERPKGSFSTLEIQRTEQGDSAMYLCASSLAGQGNTEAFFGQGTRLTVV.

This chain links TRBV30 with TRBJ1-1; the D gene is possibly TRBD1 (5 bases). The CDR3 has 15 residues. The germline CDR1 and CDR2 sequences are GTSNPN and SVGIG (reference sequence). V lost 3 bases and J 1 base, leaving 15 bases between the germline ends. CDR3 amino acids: CAWRSRGLGNTEAFF. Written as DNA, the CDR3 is TGTGCCTGGAGATCAAGGGGTTTGGGGAACACTGAAGCTTTCTTT. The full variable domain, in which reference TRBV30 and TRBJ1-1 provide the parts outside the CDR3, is SQTIHQWPATLVQPVGSPLSLECTVEGTSNPNLYWYRQAAGRGLQLLFYSVGIGQISSEVPQNLSASRPQDRQFILSSKKLLLSDSGFYLCAWRSRGLGNTEAFFGQGTRLTVV.

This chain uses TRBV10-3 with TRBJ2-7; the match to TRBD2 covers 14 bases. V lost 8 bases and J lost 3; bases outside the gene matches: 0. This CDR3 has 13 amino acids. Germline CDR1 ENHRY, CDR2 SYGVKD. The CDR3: CAIGTSGSYEQYF. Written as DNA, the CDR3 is TGTGCCATCGGGACTAGCGGGAGCTACGAGCAGTACTTC.

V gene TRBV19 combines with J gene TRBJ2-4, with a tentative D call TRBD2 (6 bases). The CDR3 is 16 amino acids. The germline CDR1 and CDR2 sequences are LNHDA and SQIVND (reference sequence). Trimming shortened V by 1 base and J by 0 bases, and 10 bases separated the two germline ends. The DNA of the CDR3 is TGTGCCAGTAGTATAGGGGGGGATCTAGCCAAAAACATTCAGTACTTC. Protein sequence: CASSIGGDLAKNIQYF.

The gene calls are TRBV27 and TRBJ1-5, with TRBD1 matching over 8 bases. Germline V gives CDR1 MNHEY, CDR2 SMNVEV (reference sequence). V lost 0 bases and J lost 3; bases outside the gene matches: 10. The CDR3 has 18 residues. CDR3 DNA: TGTGCCAGCAGTTTATCCTCCAGGGGGCAATTTTTCAATCAGCCCCAGCATTTT. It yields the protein CASSLSSRGQFFNQPQHF.

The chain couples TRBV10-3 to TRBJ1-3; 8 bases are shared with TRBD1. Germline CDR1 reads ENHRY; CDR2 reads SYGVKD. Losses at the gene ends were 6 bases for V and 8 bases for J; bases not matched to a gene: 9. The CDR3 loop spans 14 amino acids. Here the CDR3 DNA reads TGTGCCATCAGAGGACAGGGAAGAGGGTACACCATATATTTT. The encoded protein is CAIRGQGRGYTIYF.

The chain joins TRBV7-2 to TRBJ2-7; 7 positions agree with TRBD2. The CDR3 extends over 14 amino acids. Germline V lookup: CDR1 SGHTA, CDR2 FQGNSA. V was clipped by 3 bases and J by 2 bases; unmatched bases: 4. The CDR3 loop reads CASSFVGLAYEQYF. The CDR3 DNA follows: TGTGCCAGCAGCTTCGTCGGACTAGCCTACGAGCAGTACTTC.

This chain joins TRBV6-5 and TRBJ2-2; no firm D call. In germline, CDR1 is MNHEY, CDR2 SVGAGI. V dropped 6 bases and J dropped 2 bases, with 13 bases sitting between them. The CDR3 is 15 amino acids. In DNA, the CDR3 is TGTGCCAGCAGCACGCTAGGCCCAAACACCGGGGAGCTGTTTTTT. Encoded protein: CASSTLGPNTGELFF.

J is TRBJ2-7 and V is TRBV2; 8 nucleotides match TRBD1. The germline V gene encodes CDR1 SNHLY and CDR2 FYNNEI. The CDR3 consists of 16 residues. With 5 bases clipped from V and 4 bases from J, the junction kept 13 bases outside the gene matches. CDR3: CASSQEIGQGKYEQYF. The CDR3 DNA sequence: TGTGCCAGCAGTCAAGAAATCGGACAGGGAAAGTACGAGCAGTACTTC.

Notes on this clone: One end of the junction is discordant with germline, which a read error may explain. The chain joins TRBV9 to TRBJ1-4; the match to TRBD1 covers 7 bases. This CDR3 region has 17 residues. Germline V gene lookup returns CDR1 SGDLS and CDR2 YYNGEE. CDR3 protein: CAGSAGERTGTNEKLFF. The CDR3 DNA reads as TGTGCCGGCAGCGCGGGAGAGAGGACAGGAACTAATGAAAAACTGTTTTTT. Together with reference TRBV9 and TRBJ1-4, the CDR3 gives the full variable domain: DSGVTQTPKHLITATGQRVTLRCSPRSGDLSVYWYQQSLDQGLQFLIQYYNGEERAKGNILERFSAQQFPDLHSELNLSSLELGDSALYFCAGSAGERTGTNEKLFFGSGTQLSVL.

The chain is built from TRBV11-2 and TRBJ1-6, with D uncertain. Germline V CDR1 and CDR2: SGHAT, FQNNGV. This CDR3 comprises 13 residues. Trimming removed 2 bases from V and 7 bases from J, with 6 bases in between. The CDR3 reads CASSLIQNSPLHF. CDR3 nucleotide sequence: TGTGCCAGCAGCTTAATTCAGAATTCACCCCTCCACTTT.

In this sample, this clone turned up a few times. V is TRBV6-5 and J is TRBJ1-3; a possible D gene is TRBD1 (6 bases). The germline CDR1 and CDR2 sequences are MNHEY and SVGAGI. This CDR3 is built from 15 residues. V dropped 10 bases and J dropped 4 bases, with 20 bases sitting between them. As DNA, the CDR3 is TGTGCCACCGGGCGGGCCGAAGGGGGAGGAAACACCATATATTTT. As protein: CATGRAEGGGNTIYF.

CDR3 nucleotide sequence: TGTGCCAGCAGTAGGACTAGCGGAACCACCGGGGAGCTGTTTTTT. Encoded protein: CASSRTSGTTGELFF. The chain employs TRBV2 and TRBJ2-2; 10 nucleotides agree with TRBD2. In germline, CDR1 is SNHLY, CDR2 FYNNEI. The CDR3 is 15 amino acids. With V trimmed by 5 bases and J by 4 bases, 4 bases remained unmatched.

CDR3 sequence reads: CASSQPGDEKLFF. For the CDR3, the DNA is TGTGCCAGCAGTCAGCCGGGGGACGAAAAACTGTTTTTT. The chain couples TRBV28 to TRBJ1-4, with D maybe TRBD1 (5 bases). The V gene's germline CDR1 is MDHEN and CDR2 SYDVKM. Trimming removed 5 bases at V and 8 bases at J, with 12 bases between. CDR3 length: 13 amino acids.